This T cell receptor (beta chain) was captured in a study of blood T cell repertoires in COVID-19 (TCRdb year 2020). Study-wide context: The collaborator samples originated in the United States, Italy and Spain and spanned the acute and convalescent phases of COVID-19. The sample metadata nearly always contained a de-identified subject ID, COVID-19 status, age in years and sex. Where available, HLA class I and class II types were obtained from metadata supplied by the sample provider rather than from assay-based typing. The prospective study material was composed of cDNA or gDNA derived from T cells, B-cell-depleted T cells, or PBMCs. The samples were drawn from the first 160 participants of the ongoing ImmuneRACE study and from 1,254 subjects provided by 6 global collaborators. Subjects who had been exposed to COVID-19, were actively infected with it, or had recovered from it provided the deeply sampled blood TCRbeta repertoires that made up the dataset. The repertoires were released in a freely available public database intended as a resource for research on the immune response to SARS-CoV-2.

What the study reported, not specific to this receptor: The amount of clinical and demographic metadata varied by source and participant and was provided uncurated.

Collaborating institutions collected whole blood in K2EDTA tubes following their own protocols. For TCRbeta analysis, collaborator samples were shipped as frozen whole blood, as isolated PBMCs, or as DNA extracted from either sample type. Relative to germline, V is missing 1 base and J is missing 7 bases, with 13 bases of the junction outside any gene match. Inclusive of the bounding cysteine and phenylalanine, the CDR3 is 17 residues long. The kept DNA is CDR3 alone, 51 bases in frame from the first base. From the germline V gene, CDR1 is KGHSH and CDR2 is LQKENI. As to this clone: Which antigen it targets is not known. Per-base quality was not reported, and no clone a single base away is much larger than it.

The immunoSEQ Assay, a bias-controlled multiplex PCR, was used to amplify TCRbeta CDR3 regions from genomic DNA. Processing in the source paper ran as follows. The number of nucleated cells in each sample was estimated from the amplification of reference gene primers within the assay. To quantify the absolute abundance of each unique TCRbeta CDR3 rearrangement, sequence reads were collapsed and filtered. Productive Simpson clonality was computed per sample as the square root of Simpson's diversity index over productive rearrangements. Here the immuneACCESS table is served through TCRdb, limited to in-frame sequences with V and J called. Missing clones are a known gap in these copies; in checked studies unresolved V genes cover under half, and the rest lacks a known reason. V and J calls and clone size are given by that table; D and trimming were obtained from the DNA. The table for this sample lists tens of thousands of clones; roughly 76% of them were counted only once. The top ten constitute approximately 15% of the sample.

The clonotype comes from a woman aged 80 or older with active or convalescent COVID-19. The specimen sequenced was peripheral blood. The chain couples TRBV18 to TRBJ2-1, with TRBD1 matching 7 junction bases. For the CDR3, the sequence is CASSPQIPGQFMNEQFF. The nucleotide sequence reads TGTGCCAGCTCACCACAAATACCGGGACAGTTTATGAATGAGCAGTTCTTC.